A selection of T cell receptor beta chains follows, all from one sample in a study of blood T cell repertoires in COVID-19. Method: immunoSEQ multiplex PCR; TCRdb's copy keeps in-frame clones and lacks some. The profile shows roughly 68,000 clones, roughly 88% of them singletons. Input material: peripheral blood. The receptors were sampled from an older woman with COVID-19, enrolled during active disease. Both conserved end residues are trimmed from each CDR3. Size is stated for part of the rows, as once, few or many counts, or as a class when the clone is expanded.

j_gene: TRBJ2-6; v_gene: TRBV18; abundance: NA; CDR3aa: ASSSAQGYGANVLT
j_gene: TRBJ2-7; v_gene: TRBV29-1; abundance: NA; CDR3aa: SVGGRVLSEQY
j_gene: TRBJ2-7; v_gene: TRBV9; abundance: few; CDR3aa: ASSVEAGTYEQY
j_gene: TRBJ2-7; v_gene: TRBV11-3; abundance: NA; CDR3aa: ASSPTRVSEQY
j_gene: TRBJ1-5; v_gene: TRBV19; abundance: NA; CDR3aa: ASSIGGQPQH
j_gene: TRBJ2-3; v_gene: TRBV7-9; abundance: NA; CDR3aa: ASSLVGSEDTQY
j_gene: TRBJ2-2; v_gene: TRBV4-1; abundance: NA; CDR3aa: ASSHTGTGNTGELF
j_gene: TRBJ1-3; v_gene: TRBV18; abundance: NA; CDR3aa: ASSPGTVSGNTIY
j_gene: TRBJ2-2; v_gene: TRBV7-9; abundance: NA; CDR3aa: ASSLGTGESTGELF
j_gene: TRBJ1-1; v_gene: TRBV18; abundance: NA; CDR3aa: ASSIGTGDTEAF
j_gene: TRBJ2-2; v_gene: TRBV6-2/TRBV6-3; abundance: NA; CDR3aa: ASSYSSGGELF
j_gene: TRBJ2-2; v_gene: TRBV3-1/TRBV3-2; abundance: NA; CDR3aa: ASSSPVPGTGELF
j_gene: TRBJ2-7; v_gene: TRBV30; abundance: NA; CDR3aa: AFLGTSNEQY
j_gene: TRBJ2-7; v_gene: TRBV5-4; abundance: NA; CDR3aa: ASSLRGGGDSYEQY
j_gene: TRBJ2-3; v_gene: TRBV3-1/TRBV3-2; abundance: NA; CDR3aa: ASSPDPSGGYTDTQY
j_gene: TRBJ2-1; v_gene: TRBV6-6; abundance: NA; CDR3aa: ASSPRTSGPYNEQF
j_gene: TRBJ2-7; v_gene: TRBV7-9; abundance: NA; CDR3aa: ASSIRGAGVTSEQY
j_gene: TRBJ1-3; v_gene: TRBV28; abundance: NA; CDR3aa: ASSTGSGNTIY
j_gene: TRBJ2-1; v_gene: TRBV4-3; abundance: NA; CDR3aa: ASSPGTGGNEQF
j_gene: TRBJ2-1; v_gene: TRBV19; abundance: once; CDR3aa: ASSRPGYSYNEQF
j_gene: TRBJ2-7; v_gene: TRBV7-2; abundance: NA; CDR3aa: ASSLESTGGPYEQY
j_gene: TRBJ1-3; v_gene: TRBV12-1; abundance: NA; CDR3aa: ASSSGSALSGNTIY
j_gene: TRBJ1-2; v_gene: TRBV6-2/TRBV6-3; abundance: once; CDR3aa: ASSYPLGGADYGYT
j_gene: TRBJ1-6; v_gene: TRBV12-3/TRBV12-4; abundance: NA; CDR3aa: ASSFVDSPLH
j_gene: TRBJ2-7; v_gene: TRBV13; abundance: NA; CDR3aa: ASSSWTVPYEQY
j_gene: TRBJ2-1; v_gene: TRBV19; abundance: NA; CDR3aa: ASSIRLSSYNEQF